What follows are 28 T cell receptor beta chains derived from one specimen sequenced in a study of blood T cell repertoires in COVID-19. Produced via immunoSEQ multiplex PCR; TCRdb's table is partial and in-frame only. The sample has 200,000 to 250,000 clones, more than 75% seen once; the top ten hold 5.5% to 6.5%. Source material: peripheral blood. All receptors derive from an elderly woman with COVID-19, enrolled during active disease.

This clone was seen more than once but under ten times. CDR3 protein: CASSRGGGDYGYTF. CDR3 bases: TGTGCCAGCAGCCGCGGCGGGGGCGACTATGGCTACACCTTC. This chain joins TRBV9 and TRBJ1-2; D possibly corresponds to TRBD1 (6 bases). Trimming removed 4 bases at V and 3 bases at J, with 13 bases between. The germline V gene encodes CDR1 SGDLS and CDR2 YYNGEE. The CDR3 extends over 14 amino acids.

The CDR3, as DNA: TGTGCCAGCAGCCACCAGGGGCAGGGTCAAGAGACCCAGTACTTC. Translation gives CASSHQGQGQETQYF. The chain has TRBV5-8 and TRBJ2-5; perhaps TRBD1 as D (6 bases). Germline values: CDR1 SGHTS, CDR2 YDEGEE. Trimming took 4 bases from V and 2 from J, leaving 15 bases between them. CDR3 size: 15 residues.

The sample holds a few counts of this clone. The chain has TRBV15 and TRBJ1-1; 7 bases are shared with TRBD1. The germline gives CDR1 LNHNV, CDR2 YYDKDF (reference sequence). V lost 2 bases to trimming and J lost 4 bases; unmatched junction nucleotides: 10. This CDR3 is 16 amino acids long. In DNA form, the CDR3 reads TGTGCCACCAGCAGATCTCAAGGGGCAGGGGGCACTGAAGCTTTCTTT. This encodes CATSRSQGAGGTEAFF.

V and J are TRBV2 and TRBJ1-4, with 7 bases lining up with TRBD1. The trim removed 6 bases at V and 2 bases at J, leaving 6 bases unmatched. The CDR3 runs 15 residues. The germline gives CDR1 SNHLY, CDR2 FYNNEI. CDR3 sequence (DNA): TGTGCCAGCAGGGCTCAGGGGGTTACTAATGAAAAACTGTTTTTT. It encodes CASRAQGVTNEKLFF.

The gene calls are TRBV5-4 and TRBJ1-6; 7 bases agree with TRBD1. V was pared by 3 bases and J by 7 bases, with 10 bases of the junction left unmatched. Germline V gene lookup returns CDR1 SGHNT and CDR2 YYREEE (reference sequence). This CDR3 is built from 16 residues. The CDR3: CASSSGTVGLNSPLHF. The CDR3 DNA sequence: TGTGCCAGCAGCTCTGGGACAGTCGGCCTGAATTCACCCCTCCACTTT. Based on the CDR3 plus reference TRBV5-4 and TRBJ1-6, the full variable domain is ETGVTQSPTHLIKTRGQQVTLRCSSQSGHNTVSWYQQALGQGPQFIFQYYREEENGRGNFPPRFSGLQFPNYSSELNVNALELDDSALYLCASSSGTVGLNSPLHFGNGTRLTVT.

This clone was detected only once. The chain couples TRBV5-1 to TRBJ1-1, with 7 bases matching TRBD1. Trimming removed 4 bases from V and 3 bases from J; junction bases left unmatched: 9. Germline loops: CDR1 SGHRS, CDR2 YFSETQ. The CDR3 length is 15 residues. CDR3: CASSPRQGKDTEAFF. CDR3 bases: TGCGCCAGCAGCCCCAGACAGGGAAAAGACACTGAAGCTTTCTTT.

The chain joins TRBV18 to TRBJ1-5, with D tentatively TRBD1 (5 bases). The CDR3 extends over 15 amino acids. Germline CDR1 is KGHSH and CDR2 is LQKENI. Trimming stripped 5 bases from V and 1 base from J, with 12 bases between. CDR3 nucleotides: TGTGCCAGCTCATCAACAGGTTTGAGCAATCAGCCCCAGCATTTT. Translating it yields CASSSTGLSNQPQHF.

V gene TRBV14 combines with J gene TRBJ2-5; no clear D. Deletions cut 3 bases from V and 5 bases from J, with 13 bases between. The CDR3 runs to 14 residues. Germline loops: CDR1 SGHDN, CDR2 FVKESK. The CDR3 DNA follows: TGTGCCAGCAGCCACGGAGCCATCGCGGAGACCCAGTACTTC. It codes for CASSHGAIAETQYF.

The V call is TRBV7-2, the J call TRBJ2-2, with 7 bases fitting TRBD2. The germline V gene has CDR1 SGHTA and CDR2 FQGNSA. The ends lost 7 bases at V and 5 bases at J; junction bases unmatched: 4. The CDR3 is 13 residues long. The CDR3 sequence: CASTQRGTGELFF. The CDR3, as DNA: TGTGCCAGCACCCAGCGGGGAACCGGGGAGCTGTTTTTT. The variable domain in full, with the rest retrieved from reference TRBV7-2 and TRBJ2-2, is GAGVSQSPSNKVTEKGKDVELRCDPISGHTALYWYRQSLGQGLEFLIYFQGNSAPDKSGLPSDRFSAERTGGSVSTLTIQRTQQEDSAVYLCASTQRGTGELFFGEGSRLTVL.

The chain couples TRBV3-1 (or the pseudogene TRBV3-2) to TRBJ2-5; D ambiguous. The CDR3 runs to 14 residues. V lost 2 bases and J 2 bases, leaving 9 bases between the germline ends. CDR1 is LGHDT, CDR2 YNNKEL, per germline (reference sequence). CDR3 sequence: CASSQRASQETQYF. For the CDR3, the DNA is TGTGCCAGCAGCCAACGAGCGAGTCAAGAGACCCAGTACTTC.

The table lists this clone with a count of one. This chain uses TRBV7-9 with TRBJ1-4, with 7 nucleotides matching TRBD1. Germline CDR1 reads SEHNR; CDR2 reads FQNEAQ (reference sequence). V lost 5 bases, J lost 5 bases, and 5 bases stayed unmatched. The CDR3 has 14 residues. The CDR3 spells CASSLDRENEKLFF. The CDR3 nucleotides read TGTGCCAGCAGCCTCGACAGGGAGAATGAAAAACTGTTTTTT.

The chain combines TRBV7-6 with TRBJ2-6; 10 positions agree with TRBD1. The germline gives CDR1 SGHVS, CDR2 FNYEAQ. This CDR3 has 18 amino acids. Trimming removed 2 bases from V and 3 bases from J; junction bases left unmatched: 7. The CDR3 sequence: CASSLRDRGMLGANVLTF. CDR3 sequence (DNA): TGTGCCAGCAGCTTAAGGGACAGGGGAATGCTTGGGGCCAACGTCCTGACTTTC.

Only a few counts were recorded for this clone. The rearrangement uses TRBV5-6 and TRBJ1-2; D remains ambiguous. Germline CDR1 reads SGHDT; CDR2 reads YYEEEE. The CDR3 sequence is 13 residues long. Trimming took off 3 bases at V and 0 bases at J, with 6 bases between the two ends. The CDR3 loop is CASSSTPNYGYTF. In DNA form, the CDR3 reads TGTGCCAGCAGCTCGACACCTAACTATGGCTACACCTTC. Combining the CDR3 with reference TRBV5-6 and TRBJ1-2 gives the whole variable domain DAGVTQSPTHLIKTRGQQVTLRCSPKSGHDTVSWYQQALGQGPQFIFQYYEEEERQRGNFPDRFSGHQFPNYSSELNVNALLLGDSALYLCASSSTPNYGYTFGSGTRLTVV.

This clone was seen more than once but under ten times. The chain uses TRBV6-5 and TRBJ1-5, with D unresolved. The germline V gene encodes CDR1 MNHEY and CDR2 SVGAGI. V was clipped by 7 bases and J by 0 bases, with 10 bases between them. CDR3 length: 14 residues. CDR3 coding DNA: TGTGCCAGCATTCTTAGTAGTAGCAATCAGCCCCAGCATTTT. Translating gives CASILSSSNQPQHF.

CDR3 residues: CASSQEAATNNEQFF. The CDR3 region has the DNA TGTGCCAGCAGCCAAGAGGCTGCGACTAATAATGAGCAGTTCTTC. The chain recombines TRBV4-2 with TRBJ2-1, with D possibly matching TRBD2 (5 bases). Per germline, CDR1 LGHNA and CDR2 YNFKEQ. This CDR3 is built from 15 residues. Deletions cut 0 bases from V and 7 bases from J, with 13 bases between.

This chain joins TRBV7-9 and TRBJ1-5; 7 bases agree with TRBD1. The V segment lost 1 base and the J segment 3 bases; nucleotides outside the gene matches: 3. This CDR3 has 15 residues. Germline CDR1 and CDR2: SEHNR and FQNEAQ (reference sequence). The CDR3 DNA reads as TGTGCCAGCAGCTTAGGACAGGGATTCAATCAGCCCCAGCATTTT. Protein: CASSLGQGFNQPQHF.

This chain uses TRBV18 with TRBJ1-5; a weak D match, TRBD1 (5 bases). CDR1 is KGHSH and CDR2 is LQKENI in the germline V gene. The germline V and J ends were trimmed by 1 base and 6 bases, with 13 bases remaining between them. This CDR3 is 15 amino acids long. The CDR3 DNA reads TGTGCCAGCTCACCACTGGACATCCCCTCTCAGCCCCAGCATTTT. It encodes CASSPLDIPSQPQHF.

The chain couples TRBV19 to TRBJ1-5; no clear D gene. CDR3 length: 13 amino acids. The V end lost 7 bases, the J end lost 5 bases, and 12 bases lay between the germline ends. The germline V gene encodes CDR1 LNHDA and CDR2 SQIVND (reference sequence). The CDR3 protein is CASMRIGDQPQHF. The CDR3 nucleotides are TGTGCCAGTATGCGCATCGGTGATCAGCCCCAGCATTTT. Based on the CDR3 plus reference TRBV19 and TRBJ1-5, the full variable domain is DGGITQSPKYLFRKEGQNVTLSCEQNLNHDAMYWYRQDPGQGLRLIYYSQIVNDFQKGDIAEGYSVSREKKESFPLTVTSAQKNPTAFYLCASMRIGDQPQHFGDGTRLSIL.

The rearrangement links TRBV5-1 to TRBJ2-2; 7 bases match TRBD2. Per germline, CDR1 SGHRS and CDR2 YFSETQ. Trimming took 3 bases from V and 5 from J; bases not matched to a gene: 7. The length of the CDR3 is 15 residues. The CDR3 region has the DNA TGCGCCAGCAGCTGGACTAGTATTCAAACCGGGGAGCTGTTTTTT. It specifies CASSWTSIQTGELFF.

The V and J genes are TRBV2 and TRBJ1-4; 9 nucleotides line up with TRBD1. The CDR3 is 16 amino acids. V was pared by 7 bases and J by 8 bases, with 14 bases of the junction left unmatched. Germline V gene lookup returns CDR1 SNHLY and CDR2 FYNNEI. The DNA of the CDR3 is TGTGCCAGCACGGTACCCCGTGGGACAGGGATAGAAAAACTGTTTTTT. It is translated as CASTVPRGTGIEKLFF.

The genes are TRBV18 and TRBJ1-2; TRBD1 matches 7 bases. Germline-derived CDR1 and CDR2 are KGHSH and LQKENI. With 4 bases clipped from V and 6 bases from J, the junction kept 8 bases outside the gene matches. CDR3 size: 14 residues. CDR3 in DNA: TGTGCCAGCTCACAAACCGACAGGGCGAATGGCTACACCTTC. This translates into CASSQTDRANGYTF.

V is TRBV9 and J is TRBJ2-5; 10 positions agree with TRBD1. The junction had 3 bases not matched to a gene; V was cut back by 2 bases and J by 2 bases. Germline CDR1 is SGDLS and CDR2 is YYNGEE. CDR3 length: 15 residues. The CDR3 loop reads CASSVGDRGQETQYF. The DNA for the CDR3 is TGTGCCAGCAGCGTCGGGGACAGGGGTCAAGAGACCCAGTACTTC.

This clone occurred a few times. The J gene is TRBJ1-4, the V gene TRBV13; no clear D. CDR1 is PRHDT and CDR2 is FYEKMQ in the germline V gene (reference sequence). V lost 0 bases to trimming and J lost 0 bases, with 5 bases between them. The CDR3 loop spans 15 amino acids. The CDR3 region has the DNA TGTGCCAGCAGCTTAGGGAGAGCAACTAATGAAAAACTGTTTTTT. It encodes CASSLGRATNEKLFF.

The genes are TRBV9 and TRBJ1-6; D is uncertain. Germline CDR1 SGDLS, CDR2 YYNGEE. V dropped 0 bases and J dropped 10 bases, with 8 bases sitting between them. This CDR3 has 13 amino acids. The chain's CDR3 is CASSVDLSSPLHF. DNA for the CDR3: TGTGCCAGCAGCGTAGACCTGAGCTCACCCCTCCACTTT.

The chain couples TRBV5-5 to TRBJ2-1, with D possibly TRBD1 on 6 matching bases. The length of the CDR3 is 14 residues. CDR1 and CDR2 from the germline V gene are SGHKS and YYEKEE (reference sequence). The V gene lost 0 bases and the J gene lost 7 bases, with 11 bases spanning the gap. CDR3: CASSLDRVGNEQFF. Written as DNA, the CDR3 is TGTGCCAGCAGCTTGGACAGGGTCGGGAATGAGCAGTTCTTC.

This clone has only one observation. J is TRBJ1-2 and V is TRBV19; 9 nucleotides line up with TRBD1. V lost 4 bases and J lost 5; bases outside the gene matches: 5. The CDR3 is made up of 14 amino acids. Per germline, CDR1 LNHDA and CDR2 SQIVND (reference sequence). CDR3 residues: CASSTDRGGYGYTF. The CDR3 nucleotides are TGTGCCAGTAGTACGGACAGGGGTGGATATGGCTACACCTTC.

This clone was counted between two and nine times. Additional DNA sequences in this sample encode the identical CDR3. J is TRBJ2-7 and V is TRBV30; no clear D. CDR1 and CDR2 (germline): GTSNPN, SVGIG (reference sequence). Deletions cut 2 bases from V and 0 bases from J, with 5 bases between. There are 12 residues in the CDR3. As DNA, the CDR3 is TGTGCCTGGAGTTACAGCTCCTACGAGCAGTACTTC. It codes for CAWSYSSYEQYF.

The chain joins TRBV15 to TRBJ1-6; D gene uncertain. The germline V gene encodes CDR1 LNHNV and CDR2 YYDKDF (reference sequence). Deletions cut 5 bases from V and 14 bases from J, with 16 bases between. This CDR3 has 13 amino acids. The CDR3 sequence is CATSANRGSTLHF. In nucleotides, the CDR3 is TGTGCCACCAGCGCGAATCGGGGTTCGACCCTCCACTTT.